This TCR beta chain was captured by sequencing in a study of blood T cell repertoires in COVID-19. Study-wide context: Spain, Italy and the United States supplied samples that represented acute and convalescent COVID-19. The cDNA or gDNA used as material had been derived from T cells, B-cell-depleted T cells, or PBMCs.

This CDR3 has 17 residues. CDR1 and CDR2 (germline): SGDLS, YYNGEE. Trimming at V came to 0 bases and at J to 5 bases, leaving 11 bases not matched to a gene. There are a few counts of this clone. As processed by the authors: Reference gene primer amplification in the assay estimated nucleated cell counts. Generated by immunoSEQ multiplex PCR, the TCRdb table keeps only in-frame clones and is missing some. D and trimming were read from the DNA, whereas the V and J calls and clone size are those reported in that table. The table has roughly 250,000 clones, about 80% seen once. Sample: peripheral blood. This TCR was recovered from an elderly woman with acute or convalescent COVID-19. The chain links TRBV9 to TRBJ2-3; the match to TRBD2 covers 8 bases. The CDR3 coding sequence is TGTGCCAGCAGCGTAGACCCGAGCGGGGGAAGGGGAGATACGCAGTATTTT. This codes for CASSVDPSGGRGDTQYF.